This T cell receptor (beta chain) is drawn from a study of T cells in Graves' hyperthyroidism and ophthalmopathy. Template material for amplifying TCR beta CDR3 regions consisted of RNA transcripts. HTBI primers were the set used in a first-round RT-PCR of the TCR CDR3. TCRdb processed the multiplex PCR reads anew with MiXCR; each CDR3 protein has one entry. The top ten hold more than 7.5% of the sample, which has 250,000 to 300,000 distinct CDR3 sequences, 13% seen once. This clonotype showed up many times. Deletions cut 7 bases from V and 4 bases from J, with 16 bases between. This CDR3 is 14 amino acids long. Germline assignment: CDR1 SEHNR and CDR2 FQNEAQ (reference sequence).

Sequencing was carried out using blood. This sequence was found in a woman in her twenties or thirties with Graves' hyperthyroidism that later progressed to Graves' ophthalmopathy. This sequence joins TRBV7-9 and TRBJ2-5; D is tentatively TRBD1 or TRBD2 (5 bases each). The CDR3 nucleotides read TGTGCCAGCAACCTGGGGCTCGGAGGAGAGACCCAGTACTTC. Its protein product is CASNLGLGGETQYF.